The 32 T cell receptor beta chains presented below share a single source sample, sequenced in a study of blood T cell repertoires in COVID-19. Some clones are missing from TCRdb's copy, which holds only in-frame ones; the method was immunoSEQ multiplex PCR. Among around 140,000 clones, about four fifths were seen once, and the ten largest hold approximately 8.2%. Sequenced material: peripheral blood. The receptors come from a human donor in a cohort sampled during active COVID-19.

CDR3 DNA sequence: TGTGCCAGCAGTGTGACAGGCCCCCCCCACGGAGGCGGGAGGGCCCATCCATCCTACGAGCAGTACTTC. The encoded protein is CASSVTGPPHGGGRAHPSYEQYF. The genes are TRBV13 and TRBJ2-7, with TRBD2 matching over 9 bases. This CDR3 is built from 23 residues. From germline, CDR1 is PRHDT and CDR2 FYEKMQ (reference sequence). The trim removed 6 bases at V and 1 base at J, leaving 31 bases unmatched.

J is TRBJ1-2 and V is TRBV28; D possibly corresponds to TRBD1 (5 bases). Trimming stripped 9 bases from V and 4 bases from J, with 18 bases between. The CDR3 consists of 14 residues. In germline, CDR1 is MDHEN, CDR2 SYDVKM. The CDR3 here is CASTYPGTGYGYTF. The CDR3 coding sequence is TGTGCCAGTACGTATCCAGGGACTGGCTATGGCTACACCTTC.

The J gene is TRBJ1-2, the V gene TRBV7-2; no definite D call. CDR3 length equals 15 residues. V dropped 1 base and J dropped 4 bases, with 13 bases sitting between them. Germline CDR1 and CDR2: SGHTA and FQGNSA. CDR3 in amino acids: CASSLGAVYIYGYTF. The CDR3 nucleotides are TGTGCCAGCAGCTTAGGGGCAGTGTATATCTATGGCTACACCTTC.

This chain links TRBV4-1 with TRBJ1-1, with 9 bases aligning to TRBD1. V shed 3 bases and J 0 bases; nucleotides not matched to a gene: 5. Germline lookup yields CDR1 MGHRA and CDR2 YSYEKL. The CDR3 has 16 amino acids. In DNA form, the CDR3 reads TGCGCCAGCAGCCACGGACAGGGGAACGTGAACACTGAAGCTTTCTTT. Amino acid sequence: CASSHGQGNVNTEAFF.

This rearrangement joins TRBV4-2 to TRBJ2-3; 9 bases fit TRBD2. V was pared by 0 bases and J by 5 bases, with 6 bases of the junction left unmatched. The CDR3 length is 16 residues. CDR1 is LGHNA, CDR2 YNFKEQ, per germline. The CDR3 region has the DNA TGTGCCAGCAGCCAAGATCTTGAGCGGGAGGTAGATACGCAGTATTTT. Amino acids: CASSQDLEREVDTQYF.

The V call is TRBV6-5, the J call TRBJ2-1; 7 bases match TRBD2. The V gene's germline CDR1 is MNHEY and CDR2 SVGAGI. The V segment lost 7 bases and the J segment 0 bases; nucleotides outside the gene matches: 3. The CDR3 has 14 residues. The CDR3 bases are TGTGCCAGCATGGCGGGGGACTCCTACAATGAGCAGTTCTTC. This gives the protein CASMAGDSYNEQFF.

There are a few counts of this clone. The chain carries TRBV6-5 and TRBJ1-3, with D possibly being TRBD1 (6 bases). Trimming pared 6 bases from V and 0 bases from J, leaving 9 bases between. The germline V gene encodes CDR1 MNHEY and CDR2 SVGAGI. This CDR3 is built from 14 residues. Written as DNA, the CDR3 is TGTGCCAGCAGAAGGGACAACTCTGGAAACACCATATATTTT. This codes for CASRRDNSGNTIYF.

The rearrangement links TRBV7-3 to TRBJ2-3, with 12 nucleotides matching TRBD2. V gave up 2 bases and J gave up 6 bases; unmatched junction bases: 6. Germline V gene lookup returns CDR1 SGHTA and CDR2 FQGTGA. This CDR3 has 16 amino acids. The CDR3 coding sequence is TGTGCCAGCAGCTTATGGCTAGCGGGAGGGCGTGATACGCAGTATTTT. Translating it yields CASSLWLAGGRDTQYF.

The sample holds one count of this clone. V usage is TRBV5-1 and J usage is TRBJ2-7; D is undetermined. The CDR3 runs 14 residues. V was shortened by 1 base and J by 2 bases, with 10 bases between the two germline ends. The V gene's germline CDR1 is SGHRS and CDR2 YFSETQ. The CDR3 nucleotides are TGCGCCAGCAGCTTGTCTAGAAAAACCTACGAGCAGTACTTC. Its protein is CASSLSRKTYEQYF. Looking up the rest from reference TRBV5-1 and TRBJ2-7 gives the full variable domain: KAGVTQTPRYLIKTRGQQVTLSCSPISGHRSVSWYQQTPGQGLQFLFEYFSETQRNKGNFPGRFSGRQFSNSRSEMNVSTLELGDSALYLCASSLSRKTYEQYFGPGTRLTVT.

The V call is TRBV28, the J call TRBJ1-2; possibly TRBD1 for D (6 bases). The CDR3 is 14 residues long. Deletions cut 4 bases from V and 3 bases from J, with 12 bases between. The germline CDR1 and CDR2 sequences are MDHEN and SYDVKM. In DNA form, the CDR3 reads TGTGCCAGCAGTTCTTCAGGGGAATACTATGGCTACACCTTC. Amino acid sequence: CASSSSGEYYGYTF.

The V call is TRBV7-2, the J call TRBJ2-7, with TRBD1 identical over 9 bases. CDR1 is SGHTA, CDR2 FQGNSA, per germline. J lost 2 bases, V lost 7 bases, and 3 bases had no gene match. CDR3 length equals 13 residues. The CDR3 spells CASTQGAAYEQYF. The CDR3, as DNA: TGTGCCAGCACACAGGGGGCGGCCTACGAGCAGTACTTC.

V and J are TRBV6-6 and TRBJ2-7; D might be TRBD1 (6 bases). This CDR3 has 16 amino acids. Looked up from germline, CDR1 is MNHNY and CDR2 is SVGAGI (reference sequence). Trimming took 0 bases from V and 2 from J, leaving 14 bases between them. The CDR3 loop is CASSYSGTSVTYEQYF. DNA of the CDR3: TGTGCCAGCAGTTACTCTGGGACATCCGTAACCTACGAGCAGTACTTC.

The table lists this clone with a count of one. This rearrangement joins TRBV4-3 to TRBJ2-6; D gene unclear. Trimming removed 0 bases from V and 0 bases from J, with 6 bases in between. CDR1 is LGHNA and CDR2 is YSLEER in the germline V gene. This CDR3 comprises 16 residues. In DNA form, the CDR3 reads TGCGCCAGCAGCCAAGAGGGCCCCTCTGGGGCCAACGTCCTGACTTTC. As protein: CASSQEGPSGANVLTF.

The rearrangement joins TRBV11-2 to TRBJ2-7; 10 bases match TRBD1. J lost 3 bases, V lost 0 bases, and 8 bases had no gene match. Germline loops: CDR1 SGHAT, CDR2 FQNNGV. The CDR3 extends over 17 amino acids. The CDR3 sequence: CASSLDRQGAKIYEQYF. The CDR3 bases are TGTGCCAGCAGCTTAGACAGACAGGGGGCCAAAATCTACGAGCAGTACTTC.

CDR3 in DNA: TGTGCCAGCAGCCTCTATGGGACTAGCTTCTACGAGCAGTACTTC. This translates into CASSLYGTSFYEQYF. The chain joins TRBV28 to TRBJ2-7; 9 bases align to TRBD2. This CDR3 comprises 15 residues. V was clipped by 6 bases and J by 3 bases; unmatched bases: 9. In germline, CDR1 is MDHEN, CDR2 SYDVKM. The full variable domain, completed using reference TRBV28 and TRBJ2-7, is DVKVTQSSRYLVKRTGEKVFLECVQDMDHENMFWYRQDPGLGLRLIYFSYDVKMKEKGDIPEGYSVSREKKERFSLILESASTNQTSMYLCASSLYGTSFYEQYFGPGTRLTVT.

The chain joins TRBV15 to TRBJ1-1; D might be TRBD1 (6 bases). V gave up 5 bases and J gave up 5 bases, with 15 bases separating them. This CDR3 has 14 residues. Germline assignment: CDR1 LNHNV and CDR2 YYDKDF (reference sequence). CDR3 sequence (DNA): TGTGCCACCAGCTCCCACGGAGGACAGACTGAAGCTTTCTTT. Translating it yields CATSSHGGQTEAFF.

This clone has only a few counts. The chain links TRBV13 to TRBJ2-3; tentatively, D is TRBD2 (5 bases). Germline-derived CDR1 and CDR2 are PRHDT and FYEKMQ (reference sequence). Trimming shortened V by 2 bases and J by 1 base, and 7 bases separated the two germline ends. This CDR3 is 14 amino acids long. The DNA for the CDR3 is TGTGCCAGCAGCTTATACGGGGGCACAGATACGCAGTATTTT. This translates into CASSLYGGTDTQYF.

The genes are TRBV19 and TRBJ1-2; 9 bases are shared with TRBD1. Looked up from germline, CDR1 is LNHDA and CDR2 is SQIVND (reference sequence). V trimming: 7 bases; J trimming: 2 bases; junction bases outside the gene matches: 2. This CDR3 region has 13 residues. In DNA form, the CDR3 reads TGTGCCAGTATTGGGACAGGGAACTATGGCTACACCTTC. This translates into CASIGTGNYGYTF.

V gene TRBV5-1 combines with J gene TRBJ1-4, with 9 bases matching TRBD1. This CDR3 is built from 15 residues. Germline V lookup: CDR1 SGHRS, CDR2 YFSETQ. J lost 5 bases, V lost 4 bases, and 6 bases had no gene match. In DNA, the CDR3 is TGCGCCAGCAGCCCTACAGGACAGGGGAATGAAAAACTGTTTTTT. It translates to CASSPTGQGNEKLFF.

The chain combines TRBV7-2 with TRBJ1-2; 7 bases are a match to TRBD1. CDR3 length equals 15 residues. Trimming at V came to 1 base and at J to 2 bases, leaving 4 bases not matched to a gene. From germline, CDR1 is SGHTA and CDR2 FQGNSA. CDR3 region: CASSLETGQNYGYTF. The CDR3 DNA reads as TGTGCCAGCAGCTTAGAAACGGGACAGAACTATGGCTACACCTTC.

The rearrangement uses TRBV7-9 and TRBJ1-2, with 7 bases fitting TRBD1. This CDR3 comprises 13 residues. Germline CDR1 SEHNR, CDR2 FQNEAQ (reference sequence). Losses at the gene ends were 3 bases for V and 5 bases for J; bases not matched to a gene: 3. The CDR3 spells CASSFGQDYGYTF. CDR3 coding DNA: TGTGCCAGCAGCTTCGGACAGGATTATGGCTACACCTTC.

The CDR3: CSTGTQNTEAFF. For the CDR3, the DNA is TGCAGCACAGGGACACAGAACACTGAAGCTTTCTTT. The chain combines TRBV29-1 with TRBJ1-1, with D perhaps matching TRBD1 (6 bases). The germline gives CDR1 SQVTM, CDR2 ANQGSEA. V shed 8 bases and J shed 1 base, with 11 bases lying between them. The CDR3 runs 12 residues.

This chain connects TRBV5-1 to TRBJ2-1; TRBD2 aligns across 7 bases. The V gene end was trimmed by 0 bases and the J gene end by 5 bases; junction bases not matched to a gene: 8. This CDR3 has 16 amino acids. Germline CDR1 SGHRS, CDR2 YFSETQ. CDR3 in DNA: TGCGCCAGCAGCTTGGCCAGCGGGGTCCAGAACAATGAGCAGTTCTTC. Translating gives CASSLASGVQNNEQFF.

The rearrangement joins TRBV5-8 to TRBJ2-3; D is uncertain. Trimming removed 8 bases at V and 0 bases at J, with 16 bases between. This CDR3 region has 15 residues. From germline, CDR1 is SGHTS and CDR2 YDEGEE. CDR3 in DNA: TGTGCCAGTTCTCACTCCGGTCATAGCACAGATACGCAGTATTTT. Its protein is CASSHSGHSTDTQYF. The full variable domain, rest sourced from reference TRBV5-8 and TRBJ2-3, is EAGVTQSPTHLIKTRGQQATLRCSPISGHTSVYWYQQALGLGLQFLLWYDEGEERNRGNFPPRFSGRQFPNYSSELNVNALELEDSALYLCASSHSGHSTDTQYFGPGTRLTVL.

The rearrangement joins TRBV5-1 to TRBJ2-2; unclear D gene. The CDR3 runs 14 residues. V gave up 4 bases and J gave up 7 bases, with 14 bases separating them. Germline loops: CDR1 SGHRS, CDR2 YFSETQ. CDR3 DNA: TGCGCCAGCAGCCCAGACCATCCGGGCGGGGAGCTGTTTTTT. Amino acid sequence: CASSPDHPGGELFF.

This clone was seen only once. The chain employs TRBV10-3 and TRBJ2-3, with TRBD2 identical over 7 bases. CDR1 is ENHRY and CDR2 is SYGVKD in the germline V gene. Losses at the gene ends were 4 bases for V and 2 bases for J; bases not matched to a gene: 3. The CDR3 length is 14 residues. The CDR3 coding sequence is TGTGCCATCAGTGGAGCGGGAACCACAGATACGCAGTATTTT. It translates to CAISGAGTTDTQYF.

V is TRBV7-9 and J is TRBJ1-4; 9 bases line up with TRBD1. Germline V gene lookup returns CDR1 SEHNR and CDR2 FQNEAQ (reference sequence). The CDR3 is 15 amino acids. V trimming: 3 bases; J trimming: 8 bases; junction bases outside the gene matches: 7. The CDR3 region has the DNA TGTGCCAGCAGCTTGTTTTCGGGACAGGGAGAAAAACTGTTTTTT. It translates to CASSLFSGQGEKLFF.

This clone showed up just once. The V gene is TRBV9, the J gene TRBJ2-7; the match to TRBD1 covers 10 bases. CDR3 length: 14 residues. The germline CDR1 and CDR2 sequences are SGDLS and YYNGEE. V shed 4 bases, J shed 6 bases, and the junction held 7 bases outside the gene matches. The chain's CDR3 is CASSTTGGIFEQYF. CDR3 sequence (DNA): TGTGCCAGCAGCACGACAGGGGGCATTTTCGAGCAGTACTTC.

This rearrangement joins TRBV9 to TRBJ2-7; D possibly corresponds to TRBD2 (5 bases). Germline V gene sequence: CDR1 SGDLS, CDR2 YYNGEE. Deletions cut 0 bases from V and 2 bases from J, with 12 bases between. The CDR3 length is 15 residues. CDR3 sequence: CASSVGESGTYEQYF. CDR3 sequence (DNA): TGTGCCAGCAGCGTAGGGGAGTCCGGGACCTACGAGCAGTACTTC. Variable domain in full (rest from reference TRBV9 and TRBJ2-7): DSGVTQTPKHLITATGQRVTLRCSPRSGDLSVYWYQQSLDQGLQFLIQYYNGEERAKGNILERFSAQQFPDLHSELNLSSLELGDSALYFCASSVGESGTYEQYFGPGTRLTVT.

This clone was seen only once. The CDR3 nucleotides read TGTGCCAGCAGGCCCGAGATTGCAACTAATGAAAAACTGTTTTTT. This translates into CASRPEIATNEKLFF. The chain has TRBV28 and TRBJ1-4; D not resolved. Germline V gene sequence: CDR1 MDHEN, CDR2 SYDVKM. This CDR3 contains 15 residues. V gave up 6 bases and J gave up 0 bases, with 11 bases separating them. Combining the CDR3 with reference TRBV28 and TRBJ1-4 gives the whole variable domain DVKVTQSSRYLVKRTGEKVFLECVQDMDHENMFWYRQDPGLGLRLIYFSYDVKMKEKGDIPEGYSVSREKKERFSLILESASTNQTSMYLCASRPEIATNEKLFFGSGTQLSVL.

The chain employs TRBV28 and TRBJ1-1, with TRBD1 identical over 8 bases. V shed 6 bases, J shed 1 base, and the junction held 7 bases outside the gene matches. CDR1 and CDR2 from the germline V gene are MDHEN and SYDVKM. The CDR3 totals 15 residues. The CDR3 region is CASRPPGTGNTEAFF. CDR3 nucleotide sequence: TGTGCCAGCAGGCCCCCCGGGACAGGGAACACTGAAGCTTTCTTT. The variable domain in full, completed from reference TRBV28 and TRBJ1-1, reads DVKVTQSSRYLVKRTGEKVFLECVQDMDHENMFWYRQDPGLGLRLIYFSYDVKMKEKGDIPEGYSVSREKKERFSLILESASTNQTSMYLCASRPPGTGNTEAFFGQGTRLTVV.

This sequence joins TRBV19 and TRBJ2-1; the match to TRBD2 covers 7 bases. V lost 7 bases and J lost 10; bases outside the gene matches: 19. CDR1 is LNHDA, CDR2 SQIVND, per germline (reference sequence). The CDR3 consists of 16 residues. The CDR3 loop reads CASMALGGPVRREQFF. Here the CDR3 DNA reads TGTGCCAGTATGGCCCTGGGAGGGCCCGTTCGCAGGGAGCAGTTCTTC.